This entry describes one T cell receptor (beta chain). The target antigen is unknown. The data belong to a study of vaccination and CD4 T cells after COVID-19. Study-level background: The convalescents included six males and four females, and among them two were Hispanic while seven were Caucasian.

Cultured CD4+ T cells had their DNA profiled by the Oncomine TCR Beta short-read assay. The authors extracted genomic DNA from cultured CD4+ T cells. TCRdb called the PCR reads again in MiXCR, with one record for every CDR3 protein. The sample lists tens of thousands of distinct CDR3 sequences; 67% were seen once. Treatment reported: roughly 10-day PBMC culture with coronavirus spike peptide pools or control peptides (ViraFEST assay). Healthy vaccine recipients had no prior SARS-CoV-2 infection, shown by negative nucleocapsid antibodies before and after vaccination. Half the growth medium was swapped for new IL-2 medium on days 3 and 7. The V gene's germline CDR1 is SNHLY and CDR2 FYNNEI. Trimming took 5 bases from V and 0 from J; bases not matched to a gene: 7. The CDR3 consists of 16 residues.

The chain couples TRBV2 to TRBJ1-5, with 7 bases matching TRBD1. This specimen was CD4+ T cells from blood, cultured in vitro, taken after SARS-CoV-2 vaccination. This sequence originates from a human donor who received a COVID-19 vaccine. The CDR3 protein is CASSSRDRYSNQPQHF. CDR3 nucleotides: TGTGCCAGCAGTTCCCGGGACAGATATAGCAATCAGCCCCAGCATTTT.